These T cell receptor beta chains were read from a single sample in a study of prognosis after radiotherapy for stage I lung cancer. TCRdb passed the multiplex PCR reads through MiXCR, listing each CDR3 protein once. This repertoire shows roughly 30,000 distinct CDR3 sequences, about 41% found once; its top ten account for about 32%. Source: PBMCs, taken before or after stereotactic body radiation therapy (not recorded which). Receptors were obtained from a donor aged 50 or older with non-small cell lung cancer. Each CDR3 is given with its conserved first and last residue. Only part of the rows carry a size: once, few, many, or a class if the clone is expanded.

clone size	V gene	J gene	CDR3 protein
NA	TRBV9	TRBJ2-7	CASSVSGTGVDEQYF
many	TRBV6-1	TRBJ1-1	CASKSQGAQWEAFF
many	TRBV20-1	NA	CSARSRPTRGGEQFF
NA	TRBV25-1	TRBJ2-7	CASSETGVAYEQYF
NA	TRBV6-2/TRBV6-3	TRBJ2-7	CASSSTGYYEQYF
many	TRBV12-3/TRBV12-4	TRBJ2-7	CASSTTGVSYEQYF
few	TRBV30	TRBJ2-5	CAWTSPDSETQHF
NA	TRBV20-1	TRBJ1-6	CSARESRQCPRGSPPHF
many	TRBV20-1	TRBJ1-5	CSALDSYSNQPQHF
many	TRBV6-5	TRBJ2-7	CASSYSRHLAYEQYF
many	TRBV6-2/TRBV6-3	TRBJ2-1	CASSYLLAGVNNEQFF
NA	TRBV2	TRBJ2-7	CASSEGQVHEQYF
many	TRBV5-1	TRBJ2-7	CASSLDQGCEQYF
many	TRBV20-1	TRBJ2-5	CSAPWGVQETQYF
many	TRBV7-2	TRBJ2-1	CASSLGASDEQFF
many	TRBV12-3/TRBV12-4	TRBJ1-2	CASSPTGSFKRGYTF
NA	TRBV6-1	TRBJ2-3	CASSEPTADTQYF
many	TRBV6-7	TRBJ1-5	CASSYGYDSNQPQHF
NA	TRBV20-1	TRBJ1-4	CSAMSAGEKLSF
NA	TRBV18	TRBJ1-1	CASSPQGNTEAFF
many	TRBV6-4	TRBJ2-5	CASIGLAGQETQYF
many	TRBV30	TRBJ2-5	CAFSVLGQGDPQYF
NA	TRBV12-3/TRBV12-4	TRBJ2-6	CASSFVWANVLTF
many	TRBV3-1	TRBJ2-3	CASSQRADTQYF
hyperexpanded	TRBV12-3/TRBV12-4	TRBJ2-1	CASSLGGLVEQFF
many	TRBV7-9	TRBJ2-1	CASSLATQGAGEQFF
NA	TRBV20-1	TRBJ2-2	CSARDFCRAAGNTGELFF
many	TRBV29-1	TRBJ2-3	CSVEAVQPRPVSDTQYF
many	TRBV18	TRBJ2-3	CASSPARATDTQYF
many	TRBV5-5	TRBJ1-2	CASSSTMGMNGYTF
many	TRBV5-1	TRBJ2-7	CASSVTGGRNEQYF
medium-sized	TRBV5-1	TRBJ2-2	CASSLGFINTGELFF
medium-sized	TRBV19	TRBJ2-2	CASSTGTTGELFF
NA	TRBV30	TRBJ1-2	CAWMFGLGEYYGYTF
NA	TRBV27	TRBJ2-2	CAGRFSTFFAAELFF
NA	TRBV6-1	TRBJ2-6	CASSEALGINTGANVLTF
NA	TRBV7-2	TRBJ2-7	CASSLVGGSYYEQYF
NA	TRBV6-1	TRBJ2-1	CASIPTSVSYNEQFF
few	TRBV19	TRBJ2-1	CASSTGTSGDYNEQFF
NA	TRBV11-2	TRBJ1-2	CASSDRGYYGYTF
large	TRBV7-8	TRBJ2-2	CASSPEVRETGELFF
many	TRBV19	TRBJ2-4	CASSIRGLNIQYF
many	TRBV7-9	TRBJ1-1	CASSLGSGQGLVTEAFF
many	TRBV6-2/TRBV6-3	TRBJ1-1	CASSRQGLNTEAFF
many	TRBV30	TRBJ2-7	CAWTSSYEQYF
many	TRBV30	TRBJ2-5	CAWERTSGVETQYF
many	TRBV6-2/TRBV6-3	TRBJ1-2	CASSYQGSSNYGYTF
NA	TRBV6-1	TRBJ2-3	CASSPTGAVTDTQYF
NA	TRBV12-3/TRBV12-4	TRBJ1-1	CASSAGRTLNTEAFF
few	TRBV10-2	TRBJ1-4	CASSPGTGGREKLFF
NA	TRBV19	TRBJ1-5	CASNTPQHF
NA	TRBV20-1	TRBJ1-2	CSAREGPQGFCGYTF